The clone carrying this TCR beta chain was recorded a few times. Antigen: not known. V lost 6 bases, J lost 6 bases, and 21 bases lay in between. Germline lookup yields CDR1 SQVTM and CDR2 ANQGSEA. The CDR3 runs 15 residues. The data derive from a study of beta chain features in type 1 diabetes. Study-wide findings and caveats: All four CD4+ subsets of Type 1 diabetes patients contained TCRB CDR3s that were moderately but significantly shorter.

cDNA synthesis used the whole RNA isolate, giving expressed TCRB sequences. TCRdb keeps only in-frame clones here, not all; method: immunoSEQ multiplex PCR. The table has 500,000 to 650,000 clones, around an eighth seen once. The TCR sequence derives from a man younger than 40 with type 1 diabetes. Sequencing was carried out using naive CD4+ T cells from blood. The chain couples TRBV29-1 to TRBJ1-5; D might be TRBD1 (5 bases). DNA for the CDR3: TGCAGCGTCGCCTGGGACGCCAGGGTTGGTCAGCCCCAGCATTTT. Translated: CSVAWDARVGQPQHF. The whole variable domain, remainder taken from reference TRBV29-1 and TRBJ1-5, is SAVISQKPSRDICQRGTSLTIQCQVDSQVTMMFWYRQQPGQSLTLIATANQGSEATYESGFVIDKFPISRPNLTFSTLTVSNMSPEDSSIYLCSVAWDARVGQPQHFGDGTRLSIL.